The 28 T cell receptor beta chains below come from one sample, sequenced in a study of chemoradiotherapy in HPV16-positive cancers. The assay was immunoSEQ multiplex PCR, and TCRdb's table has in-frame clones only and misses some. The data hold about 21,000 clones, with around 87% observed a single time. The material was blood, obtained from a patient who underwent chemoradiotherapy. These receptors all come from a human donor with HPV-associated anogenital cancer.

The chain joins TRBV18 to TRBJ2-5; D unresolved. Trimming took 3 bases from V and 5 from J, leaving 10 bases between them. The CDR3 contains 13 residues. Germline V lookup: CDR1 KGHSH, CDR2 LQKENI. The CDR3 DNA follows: TGTGCCAGCTCACCTCTCGCCCCTGAGACCCAGTACTTC. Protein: CASSPLAPETQYF.

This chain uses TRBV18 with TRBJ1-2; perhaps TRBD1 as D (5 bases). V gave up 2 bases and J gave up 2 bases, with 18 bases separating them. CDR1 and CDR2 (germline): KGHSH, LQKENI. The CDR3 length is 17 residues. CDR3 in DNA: TGTGCCAGCTCACCATCGGCAGGGTGGTCTCCAAACTATGGCTACACCTTC. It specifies CASSPSAGWSPNYGYTF.

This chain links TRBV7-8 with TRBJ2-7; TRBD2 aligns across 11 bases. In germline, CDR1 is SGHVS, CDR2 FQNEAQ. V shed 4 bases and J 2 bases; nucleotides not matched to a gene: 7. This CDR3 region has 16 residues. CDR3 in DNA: TGTGCCAGCAGCTCCACTCTAGCGGGAGGCACCTACGAGCAGTACTTC. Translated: CASSSTLAGGTYEQYF. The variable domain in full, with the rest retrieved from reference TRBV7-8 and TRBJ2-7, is GAGVSQSPRYKVAKRGQDVALRCDPISGHVSLFWYQQALGQGPEFLTYFQNEAQLDKSGLPSDRFFAERPEGSVSTLKIQRTQQEDSAVYLCASSSTLAGGTYEQYFGPGTRLTVT.

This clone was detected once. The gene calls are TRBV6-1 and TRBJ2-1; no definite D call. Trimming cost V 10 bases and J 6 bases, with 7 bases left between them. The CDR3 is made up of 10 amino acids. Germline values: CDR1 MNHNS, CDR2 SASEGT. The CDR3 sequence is CATTFNEQFF. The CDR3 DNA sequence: TGTGCCACAACCTTCAATGAGCAGTTCTTC.

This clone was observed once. The CDR3 nucleotides are TGTGCCAGCAGCCCCTGGGGGGCGGGGGCCACACCCCGGGCAGATACGCAGTATTTT. It is translated as CASSPWGAGATPRADTQYF. V is TRBV7-9 and J is TRBJ2-3; a weak D match, TRBD2 (7 bases). Germline V gene lookup returns CDR1 SEHNR and CDR2 FQNEAQ (reference sequence). V lost 5 bases and J 4 bases, leaving 28 bases between the germline ends. The CDR3 sequence is 19 residues long.

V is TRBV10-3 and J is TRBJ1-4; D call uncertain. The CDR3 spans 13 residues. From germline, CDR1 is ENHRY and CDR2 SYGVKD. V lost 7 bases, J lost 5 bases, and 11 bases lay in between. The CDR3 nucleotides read TGTGCCATCAAGGCAGGAACGAATGAAAAACTGTTTTTT. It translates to CAIKAGTNEKLFF.

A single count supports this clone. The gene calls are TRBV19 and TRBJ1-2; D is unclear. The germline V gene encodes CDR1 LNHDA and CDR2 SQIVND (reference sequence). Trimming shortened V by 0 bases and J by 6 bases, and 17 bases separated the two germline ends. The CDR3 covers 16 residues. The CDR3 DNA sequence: TGTGCCAGTAGTATAGAGGAGGACCGCTTGGGAAATGGCTACACCTTC. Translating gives CASSIEEDRLGNGYTF.

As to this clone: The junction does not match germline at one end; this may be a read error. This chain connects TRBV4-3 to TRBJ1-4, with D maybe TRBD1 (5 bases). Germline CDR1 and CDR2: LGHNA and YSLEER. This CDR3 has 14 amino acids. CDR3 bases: TGCGCCAGCAGCCAGGAGACAGTACCTGAAGAACTGTTTTTT. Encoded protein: CASSQETVPEELFF.

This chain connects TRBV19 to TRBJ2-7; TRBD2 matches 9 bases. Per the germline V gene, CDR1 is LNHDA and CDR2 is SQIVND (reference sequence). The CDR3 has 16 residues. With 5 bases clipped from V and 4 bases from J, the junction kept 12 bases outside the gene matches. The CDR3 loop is CASSPLTRSGRYEQYF. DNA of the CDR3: TGTGCCAGTAGTCCGCTGACTCGGAGCGGGAGGTACGAGCAGTACTTC.

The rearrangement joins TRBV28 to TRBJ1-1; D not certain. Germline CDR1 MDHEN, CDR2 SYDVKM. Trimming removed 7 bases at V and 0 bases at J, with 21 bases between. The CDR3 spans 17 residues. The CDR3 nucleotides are TGTGCCAGCACCCCATTCCCGGCCGACCCACTGAACACTGAAGCTTTCTTT. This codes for CASTPFPADPLNTEAFF.

The CDR3 loop reads CASSWGQGTDTQYF. Here the CDR3 DNA reads TGTGCCAGCAGCTGGGGACAGGGTACAGATACGCAGTATTTT. V usage is TRBV5-6 and J usage is TRBJ2-3, with 9 bases matching TRBD1. The CDR3 is 14 residues long. J lost 3 bases, V lost 3 bases, and 2 bases had no gene match. CDR1 is SGHDT and CDR2 is YYEEEE in the germline V gene.

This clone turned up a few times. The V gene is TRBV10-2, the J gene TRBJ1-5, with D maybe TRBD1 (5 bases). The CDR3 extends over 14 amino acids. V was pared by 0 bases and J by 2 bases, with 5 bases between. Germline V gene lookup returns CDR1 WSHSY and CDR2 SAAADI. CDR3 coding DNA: TGCGCCAGCAGTGAGTCGGGACGCAATCAGCCCCAGCATTTT. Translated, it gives CASSESGRNQPQHF.

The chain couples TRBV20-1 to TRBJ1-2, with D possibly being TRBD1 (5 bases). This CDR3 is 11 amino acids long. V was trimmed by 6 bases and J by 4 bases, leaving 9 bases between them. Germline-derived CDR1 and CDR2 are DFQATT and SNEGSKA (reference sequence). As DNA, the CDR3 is TGCAGTGCACCTCAGGGCTATGGCTACACCTTC. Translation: CSAPQGYGYTF.

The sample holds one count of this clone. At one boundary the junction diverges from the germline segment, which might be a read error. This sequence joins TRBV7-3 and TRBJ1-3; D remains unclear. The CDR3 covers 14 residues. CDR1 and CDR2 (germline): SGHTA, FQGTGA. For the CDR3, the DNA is TGTGCCAGTAGCTCCGGGGTCCCTGGAAACACCATATATTTT. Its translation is CASSSGVPGNTIYF.

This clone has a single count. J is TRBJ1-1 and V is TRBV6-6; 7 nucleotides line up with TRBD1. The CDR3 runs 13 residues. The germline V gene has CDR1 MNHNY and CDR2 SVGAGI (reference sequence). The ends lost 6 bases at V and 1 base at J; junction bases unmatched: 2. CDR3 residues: CASSEGANTEAFF. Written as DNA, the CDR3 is TGTGCCAGCAGCGAGGGGGCGAACACTGAAGCTTTCTTT.

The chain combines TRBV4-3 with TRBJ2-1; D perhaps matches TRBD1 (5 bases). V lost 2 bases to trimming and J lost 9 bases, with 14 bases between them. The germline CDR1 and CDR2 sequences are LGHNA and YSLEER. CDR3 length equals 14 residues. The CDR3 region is CASSQLAGASEQFF. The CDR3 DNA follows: TGCGCCAGCAGCCAACTCGCTGGGGCCAGTGAGCAGTTCTTC.

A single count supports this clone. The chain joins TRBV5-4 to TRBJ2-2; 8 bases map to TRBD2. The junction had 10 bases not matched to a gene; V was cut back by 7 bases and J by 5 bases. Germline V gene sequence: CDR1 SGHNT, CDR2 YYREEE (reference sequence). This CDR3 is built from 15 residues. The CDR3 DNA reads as TGTGCCAGCCTAAGGGCGGGGGGAAGGACCGGGGAGCTGTTTTTT. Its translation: CASLRAGGRTGELFF.

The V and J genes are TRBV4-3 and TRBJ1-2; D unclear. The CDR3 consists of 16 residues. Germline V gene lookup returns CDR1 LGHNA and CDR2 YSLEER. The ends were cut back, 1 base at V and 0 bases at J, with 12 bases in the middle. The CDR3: CASSQGLRTTNYGYTF. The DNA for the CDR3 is TGCGCCAGCAGCCAAGGGTTGAGGACCACTAACTATGGCTACACCTTC.

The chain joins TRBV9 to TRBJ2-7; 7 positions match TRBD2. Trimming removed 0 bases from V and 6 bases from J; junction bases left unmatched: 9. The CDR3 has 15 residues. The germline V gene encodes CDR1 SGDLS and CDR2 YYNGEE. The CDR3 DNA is TGTGCCAGCAGCGTAGTAACAGCGGGGATACGCGAGCAGTACTTC. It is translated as CASSVVTAGIREQYF.

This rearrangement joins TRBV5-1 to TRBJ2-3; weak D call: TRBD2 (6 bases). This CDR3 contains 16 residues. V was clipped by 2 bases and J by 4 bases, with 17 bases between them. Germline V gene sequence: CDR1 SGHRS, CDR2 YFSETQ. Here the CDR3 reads CASSLRTIGSADTQYF. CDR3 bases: TGCGCCAGCAGCTTACGGACTATCGGGAGTGCAGATACGCAGTATTTT. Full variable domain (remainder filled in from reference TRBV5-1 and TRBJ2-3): KAGVTQTPRYLIKTRGQQVTLSCSPISGHRSVSWYQQTPGQGLQFLFEYFSETQRNKGNFPGRFSGRQFSNSRSEMNVSTLELGDSALYLCASSLRTIGSADTQYFGPGTRLTVL.

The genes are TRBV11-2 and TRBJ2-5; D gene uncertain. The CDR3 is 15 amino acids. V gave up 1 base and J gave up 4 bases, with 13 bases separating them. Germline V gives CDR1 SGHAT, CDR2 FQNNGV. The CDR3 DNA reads TGTGCCAGCAGCTTAGGAGGTACCGCTGGAGAGACCCAGTACTTC. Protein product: CASSLGGTAGETQYF.

CDR3 in DNA: TGCGCCAGCAGTGAGCAGCGGGAGGAGGATACGCAGTATTTT. Protein product: CASSEQREEDTQYF. The chain is built from TRBV10-1 and TRBJ2-3; 9 positions match TRBD2. The V gene end was trimmed by 2 bases and the J gene end by 6 bases; junction bases not matched to a gene: 3. From germline, CDR1 is WNHNN and CDR2 SYGVQD (reference sequence). The CDR3 is 14 amino acids.

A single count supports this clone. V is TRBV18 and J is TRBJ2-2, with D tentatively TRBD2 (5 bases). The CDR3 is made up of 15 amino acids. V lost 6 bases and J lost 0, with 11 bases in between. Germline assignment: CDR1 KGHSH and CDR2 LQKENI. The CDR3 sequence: CASSSRTPNTGELFF. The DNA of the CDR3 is TGTGCCAGCTCCTCAAGGACTCCGAACACCGGGGAGCTGTTTTTT.

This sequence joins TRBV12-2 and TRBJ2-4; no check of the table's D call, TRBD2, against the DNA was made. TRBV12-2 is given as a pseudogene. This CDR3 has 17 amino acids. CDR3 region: CASRPGLAGEAKNIQYF. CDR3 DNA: TGTGCAAGTCGCCCGGGACTAGCGGGAGAGGCCAAAAACATTCAGTACTTC.

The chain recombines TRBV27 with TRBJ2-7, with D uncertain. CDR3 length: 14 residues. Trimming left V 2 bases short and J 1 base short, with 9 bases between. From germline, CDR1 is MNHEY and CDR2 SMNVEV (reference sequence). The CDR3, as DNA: TGTGCCAGCAGTTTAGGGTCCAATTCCTACGAGCAGTACTTC. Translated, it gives CASSLGSNSYEQYF.

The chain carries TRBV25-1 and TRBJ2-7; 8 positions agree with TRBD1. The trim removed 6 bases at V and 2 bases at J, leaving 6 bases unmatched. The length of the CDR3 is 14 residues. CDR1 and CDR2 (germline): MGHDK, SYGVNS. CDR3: CASRHDRGTYEQYF. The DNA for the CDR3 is TGTGCCAGCAGACATGACAGGGGCACCTACGAGCAGTACTTC.

CDR3 amino acids: CASTERGRNQPQHF. CDR3 nucleotide sequence: TGTGCCAGCACCGAAAGAGGGCGCAATCAGCCCCAGCATTTT. This chain uses TRBV7-8 with TRBJ1-5; D gene ambiguous. The CDR3 has 14 residues. The germline V gene encodes CDR1 SGHVS and CDR2 FQNEAQ. Trimming pared 7 bases from V and 2 bases from J, leaving 12 bases between. The variable domain in full, completed from reference TRBV7-8 and TRBJ1-5, reads GAGVSQSPRYKVAKRGQDVALRCDPISGHVSLFWYQQALGQGPEFLTYFQNEAQLDKSGLPSDRFFAERPEGSVSTLKIQRTQQEDSAVYLCASTERGRNQPQHFGDGTRLSIL.

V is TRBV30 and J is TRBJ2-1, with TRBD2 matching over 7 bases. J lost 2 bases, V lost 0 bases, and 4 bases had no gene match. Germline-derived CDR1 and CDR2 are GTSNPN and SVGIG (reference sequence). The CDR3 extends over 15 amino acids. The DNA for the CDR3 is TGTGCCTGGAGTGTACGGGGGGATCCCTACAATGAGCAGTTCTTC. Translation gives CAWSVRGDPYNEQFF.